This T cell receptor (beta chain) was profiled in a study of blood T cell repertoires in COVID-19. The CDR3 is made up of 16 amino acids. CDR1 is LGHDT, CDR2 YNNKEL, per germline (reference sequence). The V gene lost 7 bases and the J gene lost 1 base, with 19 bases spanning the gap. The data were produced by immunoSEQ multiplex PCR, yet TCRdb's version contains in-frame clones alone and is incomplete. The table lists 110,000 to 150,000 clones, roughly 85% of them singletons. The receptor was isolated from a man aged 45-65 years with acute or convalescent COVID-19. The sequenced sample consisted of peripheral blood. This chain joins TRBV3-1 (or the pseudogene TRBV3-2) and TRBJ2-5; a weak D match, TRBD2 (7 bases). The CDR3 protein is CASTDRGRGAQETQYF. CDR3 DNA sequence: TGTGCCAGCACGGACCGGGGACGGGGGGCCCAAGAGACCCAGTACTTC.